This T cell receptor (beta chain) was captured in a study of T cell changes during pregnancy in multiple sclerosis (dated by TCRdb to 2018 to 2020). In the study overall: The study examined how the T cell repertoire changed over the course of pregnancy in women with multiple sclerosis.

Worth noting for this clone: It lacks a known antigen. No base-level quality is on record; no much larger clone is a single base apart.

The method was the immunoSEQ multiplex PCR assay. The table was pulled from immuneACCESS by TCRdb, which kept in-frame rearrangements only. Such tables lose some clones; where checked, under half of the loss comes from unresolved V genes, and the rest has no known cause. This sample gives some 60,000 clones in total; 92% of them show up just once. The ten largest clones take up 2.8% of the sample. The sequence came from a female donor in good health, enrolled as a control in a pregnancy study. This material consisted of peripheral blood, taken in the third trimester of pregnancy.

The DNA reads TGTGCCACCAGCAGAGAAGGGACTAGCGGGAGTAGGTGGGATACGCAGTATTTT. The encoded protein is CATSREGTSGSRWDTQYF. The rearranged segments are TRBV15 and TRBJ2-3; 14 junctional bases match TRBD2. From the germline V gene (reference sequence), CDR1 is LNHNV and CDR2 is YYDKDF. V ends up 0 bases short and J 6 bases short, with an unmatched junction base count of 8. Its CDR3 holds 18 amino acids, cysteine through phenylalanine. Just CDR3 DNA is preserved here, 54 bases in frame from base 1.